A single sample is the source of the 5 T cell receptor beta chains below, sequenced in a study of OX40 agonist ivuxolimab in advanced cancers. Sequenced by immunoSEQ multiplex PCR; TCRdb stores in-frame clones only, minus some. The table lists fewer than 35,000 clones, more than 80% of them singletons, with less than 25% in the top ten. This specimen was CD4+ or CD8+ T cells sorted from blood, taken in a trial of the OX40 agonist ivuxolimab. The receptors were gathered from an adult with an advanced solid tumor such as melanoma, head and neck, liver or kidney cancer.

This chain links TRBV6-6 with TRBJ1-1; D is uncertain. V was pared by 3 bases and J by 1 base, with 12 bases between. The CDR3 totals 15 residues. In germline, CDR1 is MNHNY, CDR2 SVGAGI (reference sequence). CDR3 region: CASSYDNRKNTEAFF. The DNA for the CDR3 is TGTGCCAGCAGTTATGATAACAGAAAGAACACTGAAGCTTTCTTT.

V usage is TRBV29-1 and J usage is TRBJ2-7; D ambiguous. V dropped 0 bases and J dropped 5 bases, with 8 bases sitting between them. Germline V lookup: CDR1 SQVTM, CDR2 ANQGSEA. CDR3 length: 12 amino acids. CDR3 nucleotide sequence: TGCAGCGTTGAAGAACCGGGTAACGAGCAGTACTTC. Protein sequence: CSVEEPGNEQYF.

The rearrangement uses TRBV30 and TRBJ2-3; D ambiguous. Germline CDR1 GTSNPN, CDR2 SVGIG (reference sequence). The CDR3 consists of 16 residues. V was pared by 0 bases and J by 0 bases, with 13 bases between. Written as DNA, the CDR3 is TGTGCCTGGAGTGTACGGGTCACCCGGAGCACAGATACGCAGTATTTT. It specifies CAWSVRVTRSTDTQYF.

The chain couples TRBV5-3 to TRBJ2-1; D not certain. TRBV5-3 counts as an open reading frame of uncertain function. V was cut by 0 bases and J by 0 bases, with 7 bases left in between. The CDR3 covers 15 residues. The chain's CDR3 is CARSLGISSYNEQFF. The CDR3 DNA reads as TGTGCCAGAAGCTTGGGGATCAGCTCCTACAATGAGCAGTTCTTC.

The chain links TRBV10-1 to TRBJ1-2; D remains unclear. V lost 6 bases and J lost 2, with 1 base in between. From germline, CDR1 is WNHNN and CDR2 SYGVQD (reference sequence). The CDR3 contains 10 residues. For the CDR3, the DNA is TGCGCCAGCAGAAACTATGGCTACACCTTC. As protein: CASRNYGYTF.